This note documents a single T cell receptor beta chain sequence. This clone turned up a few times. This clone's antigen is unknown. Per-base qualities were not stored, and no clone one base away is much larger. CDR1 is given as SGHRS and CDR2 as YFSETQ, both from the germline V gene. From cysteine to phenylalanine, the CDR3 is 14 amino acids long. Only the CDR3 part of the read is kept: 42 bases, read in frame from the first base. V ends up 4 bases short and J 6 bases short, with an unmatched junction base count of 6. The data derive from a study of blood T cell repertoires in COVID-19 (dated by TCRdb to 2018 to 2021). Broadly, across the study: The collaborator samples originated in the United States, Italy and Spain and spanned the acute and convalescent phases of COVID-19. The prospective study material was composed of cDNA or gDNA derived from T cells, B-cell-depleted T cells, or PBMCs. Deeply sampled blood TCRbeta repertoires from subjects exposed to, actively infected with, or recovered from COVID-19 were included in the dataset. The repertoires were made available in a free public database intended to serve as a resource for research on the immune response to SARS-CoV-2. Samples were obtained from the ongoing ImmuneRACE study (first 160 participants) and from 1,254 subjects provided by 6 global collaborators. Nearly every sample came with metadata listing a de-identified subject ID, COVID-19 status, age in years and sex. Where HLA class I and class II types were available, the types were taken from metadata supplied by the sample provider, not from assay-based typing.

TCRbeta CDR3 regions were amplified from genomic DNA using the immunoSEQ Assay, a bias-controlled multiplex PCR. The paper's data handling went like this. The number of nucleated cells in each sample was estimated from the amplification of reference gene primers within the assay. Sequence reads were collapsed and filtered to measure the absolute abundance of every unique TCRbeta CDR3 rearrangement. Productive Simpson clonality was computed per sample as the square root of Simpson's diversity index over productive rearrangements. What TCRdb holds here is the immuneACCESS table cut down to in-frame rearrangements. Part of the clones is not present; checked against another copy, under half of the missing clones reflect an unresolved V gene, and the others are unexplained. Clonal size and the V and J genes are those of that table, whereas D and trimming came from the DNA. The sample table records roughly 300,000 clones; 85% of these occur just once. The ten biggest clones cover 2% to 3% of the sample.

In the prospective study, participants were roughly 18 to 95 years old, resided in about two dozen geographic areas of the United States, and were enrolled through a virtual design. To assign participants to cohorts, the prospective study relied on clinical history that participants themselves reported in a screening survey and a study questionnaire. For ImmuneRACE Cohort 3, a participant was defined as recovered based on two consecutive negative NP/OP PCR tests, clearance by a healthcare professional, or resolution of symptoms. In the prospective study, mobile phlebotomists collected whole blood, serum and a nasopharyngeal or oropharyngeal swab from each participant. Additional blood draws and questionnaires over a roughly two-month period could optionally be provided by prospective study participants. Before DNA extraction, prospective study blood samples were shipped either frozen or at room temperature.

Study-wide conclusions, independent of this receptor: How much clinical and demographic metadata was included differed by source and by participant, and the metadata was provided uncurated.

The sequenced sample consisted of PBMCs or T cells enriched from blood (not recorded which). This clonotype originated in a woman aged 45-59 years who had recovered from COVID-19. The rearranged segments are TRBV5-1 and TRBJ1-4, with 7 junctional bases fitting TRBD1. The DNA is TGCGCCAGCAGCCGAACAGGGGACTATGAAAAACTGTTTTTT. Translation gives CASSRTGDYEKLFF. Beyond the CDR3, the reference TRBV5-1 and TRBJ1-4 genes provide the residues; the full variable domain reads: KAGVTQTPRYLIKTRGQQVTLSCSPISGHRSVSWYQQTPGQGLQFLFEYFSETQRNKGNFPGRFSGRQFSNSRSEMNVSTLELGDSALYLCASSRTGDYEKLFFGSGTQLSVL.